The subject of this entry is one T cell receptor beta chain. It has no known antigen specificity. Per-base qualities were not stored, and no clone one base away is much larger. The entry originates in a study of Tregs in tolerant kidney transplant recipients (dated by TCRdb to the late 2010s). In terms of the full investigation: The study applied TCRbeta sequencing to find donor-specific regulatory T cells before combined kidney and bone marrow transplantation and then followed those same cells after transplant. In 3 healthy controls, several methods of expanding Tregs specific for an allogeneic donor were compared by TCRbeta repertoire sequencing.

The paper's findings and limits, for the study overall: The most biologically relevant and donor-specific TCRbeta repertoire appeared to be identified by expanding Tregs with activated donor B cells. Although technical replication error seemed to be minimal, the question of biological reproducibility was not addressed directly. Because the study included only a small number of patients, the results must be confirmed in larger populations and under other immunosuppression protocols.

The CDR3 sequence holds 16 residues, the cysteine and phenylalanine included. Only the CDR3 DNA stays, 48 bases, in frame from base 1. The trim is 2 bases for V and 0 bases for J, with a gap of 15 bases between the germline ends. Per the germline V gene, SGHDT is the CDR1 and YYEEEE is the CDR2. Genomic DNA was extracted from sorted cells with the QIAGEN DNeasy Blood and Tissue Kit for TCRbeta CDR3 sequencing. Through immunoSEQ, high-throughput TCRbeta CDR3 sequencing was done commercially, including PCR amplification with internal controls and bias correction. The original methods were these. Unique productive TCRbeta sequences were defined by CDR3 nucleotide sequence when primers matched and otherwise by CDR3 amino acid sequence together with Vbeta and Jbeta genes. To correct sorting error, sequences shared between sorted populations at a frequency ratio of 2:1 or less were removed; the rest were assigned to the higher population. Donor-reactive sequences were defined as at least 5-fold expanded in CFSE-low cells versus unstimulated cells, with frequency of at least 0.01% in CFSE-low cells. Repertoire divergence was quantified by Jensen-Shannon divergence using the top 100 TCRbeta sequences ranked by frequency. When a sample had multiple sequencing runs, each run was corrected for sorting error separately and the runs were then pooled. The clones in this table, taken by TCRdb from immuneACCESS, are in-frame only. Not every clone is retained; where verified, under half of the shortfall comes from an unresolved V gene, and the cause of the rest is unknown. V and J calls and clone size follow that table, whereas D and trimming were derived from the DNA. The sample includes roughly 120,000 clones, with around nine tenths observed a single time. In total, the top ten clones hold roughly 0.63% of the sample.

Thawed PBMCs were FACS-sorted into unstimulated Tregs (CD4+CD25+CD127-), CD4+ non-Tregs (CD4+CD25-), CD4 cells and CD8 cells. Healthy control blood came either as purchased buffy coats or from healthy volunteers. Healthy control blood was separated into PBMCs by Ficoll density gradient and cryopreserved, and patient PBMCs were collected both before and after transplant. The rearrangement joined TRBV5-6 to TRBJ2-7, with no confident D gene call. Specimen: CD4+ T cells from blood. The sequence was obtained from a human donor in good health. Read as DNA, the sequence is TGTGCCAGCAGCTTCAGTATGGCCGTTAGCTCCTACGAGCAGTACTTC. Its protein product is CASSFSMAVSSYEQYF.